These T cell receptor beta chains were read from a single sample in a study of CD8+CD57+ T cells in acquired aplastic anemia. MiXCR was run by TCRdb on the reads, yielding one entry per CDR3 protein. The sample shows 150,000 or so distinct CDR3 sequences, under 55% of them seen only once. The specimen was sorted CD4+, CD8+, or CD8+CD57+ T cells (not recorded which) from PBMCs. All receptors derive from a human donor with aplastic anemia. Each CDR3 is given with its conserved first and last residue. A D gene is named only where the DNA matches it firmly. A clone size is listed for some rows: how often the clone was seen (once, few, many), or a class if it is expanded.

j_call: TRBJ2-4; d_call: NA; v_call: TRBV7-9; clone_size: many; cdr3_aa: CAGSGSGDIQYF; cdr3_nt: TGTGCCGGTAGTGGGAGTGGGGACATTCAGTACTTC
j_call: TRBJ2-3; d_call: NA; v_call: TRBV5-1; clone_size: NA; cdr3_aa: CASKLQISTDTQYF; cdr3_nt: TGCGCCAGCAAGTTACAAATTAGCACAGATACGCAGTATTTT
j_call: TRBJ2-1; d_call: NA; v_call: TRBV7-3; clone_size: NA; cdr3_aa: CASSFNLPEATSLDEQFF; cdr3_nt: TGTGCCAGCAGCTTCAACCTCCCTGAGGCCACGTCATTGGATGAGCAGTTCTTC
j_call: TRBJ2-7; d_call: NA; v_call: TRBV9; clone_size: many; cdr3_aa: CASSDIISSSPYEQYF; cdr3_nt: TGTGCCAGCAGCGACATCATCTCTAGCTCCCCCTACGAGCAGTACTTC
j_call: TRBJ1-6; d_call: NA; v_call: TRBV25-1; clone_size: NA; cdr3_aa: CASSELWGVGSPLHF; cdr3_nt: TGTGCCAGCAGTGAATTATGGGGAGTTGGGTCTCCCCTCCACTTT
j_call: TRBJ1-2; d_call: NA; v_call: TRBV12-3/TRBV12-4; clone_size: NA; cdr3_aa: CASSRAGQGFDGYTF; cdr3_nt: TGTGCCAGCAGTCGTGCGGGGCAGGGATTCGATGGCTACACCTTC
j_call: TRBJ1-2; d_call: TRBD1; v_call: TRBV25-1; clone_size: NA; cdr3_aa: CASSDPGQQIGGYTF; cdr3_nt: TGTGCCAGCAGTGACCCGGGACAGCAGATAGGTGGCTACACCTTC
j_call: TRBJ2-3; d_call: TRBD2; v_call: TRBV9; clone_size: many; cdr3_aa: CASSVGGSGSTDTQYF; cdr3_nt: TGTGCCAGCAGCGTAGGCGGGAGTGGAAGCACAGATACGCAGTATTTT
j_call: TRBJ1-2; d_call: NA; v_call: TRBV6-1; clone_size: many; cdr3_aa: CASLGNYGYTF; cdr3_nt: TGTGCCAGCCTGGGTAACTATGGCTACACCTTC
j_call: TRBJ1-5; d_call: NA; v_call: TRBV24-1; clone_size: NA; cdr3_aa: CATSDLSTSPQHF; cdr3_nt: TGTGCCACCAGTGATTTGTCAACCTCGCCCCAGCATTTT
j_call: TRBJ1-1; d_call: NA; v_call: TRBV20-1; clone_size: once; cdr3_aa: CSARPIRAGPNTEAFF; cdr3_nt: TGCAGTGCTAGGCCTATCCGGGCAGGGCCAAACACTGAAGCTTTCTTT
j_call: TRBJ2-5; d_call: TRBD2; v_call: TRBV20-1; clone_size: NA; cdr3_aa: CSASPQAGLRETQYF; cdr3_nt: TGCAGTGCTAGCCCCCAAGCGGGGCTTAGGGAGACCCAGTACTTC
j_call: TRBJ2-5; d_call: NA; v_call: TRBV25-1; clone_size: many; cdr3_aa: CASSEFLMGGLTKETQYF; cdr3_nt: TGTGCCAGCAGTGAGTTCCTTATGGGGGGCCTGACCAAAGAGACCCAGTACTTC
j_call: TRBJ2-2; d_call: NA; v_call: TRBV9; clone_size: many; cdr3_aa: CASSDRGTPNTGELFF; cdr3_nt: TGTGCCAGCAGCGACCGGGGGACGCCGAACACCGGGGAGCTGTTTTTT